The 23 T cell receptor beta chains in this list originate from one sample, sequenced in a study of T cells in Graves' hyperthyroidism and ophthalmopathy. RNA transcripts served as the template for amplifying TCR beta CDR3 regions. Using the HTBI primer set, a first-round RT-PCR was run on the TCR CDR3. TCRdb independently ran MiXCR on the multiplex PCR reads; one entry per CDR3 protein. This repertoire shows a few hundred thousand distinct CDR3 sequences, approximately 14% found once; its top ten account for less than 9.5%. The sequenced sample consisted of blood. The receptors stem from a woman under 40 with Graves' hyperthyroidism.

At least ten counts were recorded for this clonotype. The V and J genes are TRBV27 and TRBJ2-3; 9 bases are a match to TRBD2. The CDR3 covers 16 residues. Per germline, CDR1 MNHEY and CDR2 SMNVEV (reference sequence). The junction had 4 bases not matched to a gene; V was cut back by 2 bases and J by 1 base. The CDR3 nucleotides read TGTGCCAGCAGTTTAATCGGCGGGGGGGGCACAGATACGCAGTATTTT. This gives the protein CASSLIGGGGTDTQYF.

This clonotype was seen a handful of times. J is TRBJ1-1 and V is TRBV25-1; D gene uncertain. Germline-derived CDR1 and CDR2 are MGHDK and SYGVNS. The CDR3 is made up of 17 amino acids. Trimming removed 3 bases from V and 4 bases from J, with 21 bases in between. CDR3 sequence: CASSDIRRTDRGTEAFF. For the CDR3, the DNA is TGTGCCAGCAGTGACATACGAAGGACGGATCGAGGCACTGAAGCTTTCTTT.

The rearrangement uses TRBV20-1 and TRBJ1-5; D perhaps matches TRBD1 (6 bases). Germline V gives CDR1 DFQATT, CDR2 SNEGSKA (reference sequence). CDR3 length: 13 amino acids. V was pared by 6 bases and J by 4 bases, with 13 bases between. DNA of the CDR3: TGCAGTGCGATTGACAGGCGAAATCAGCCCCAGCATTTT. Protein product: CSAIDRRNQPQHF.

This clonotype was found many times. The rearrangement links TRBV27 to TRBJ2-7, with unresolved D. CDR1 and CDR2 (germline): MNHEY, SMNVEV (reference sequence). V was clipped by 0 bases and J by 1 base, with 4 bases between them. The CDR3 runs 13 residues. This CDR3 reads CASSLSPSYEQYF. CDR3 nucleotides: TGTGCCAGCAGTTTATCGCCATCCTACGAGCAGTACTTC.

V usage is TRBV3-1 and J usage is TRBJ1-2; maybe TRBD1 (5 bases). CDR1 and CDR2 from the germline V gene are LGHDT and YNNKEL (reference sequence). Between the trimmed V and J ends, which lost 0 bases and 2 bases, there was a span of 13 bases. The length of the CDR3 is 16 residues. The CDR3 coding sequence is TGTGCCAGCAGCCAAGATGGTGCAGGGCGGAACTATGGCTACACCTTC. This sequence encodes CASSQDGAGRNYGYTF.

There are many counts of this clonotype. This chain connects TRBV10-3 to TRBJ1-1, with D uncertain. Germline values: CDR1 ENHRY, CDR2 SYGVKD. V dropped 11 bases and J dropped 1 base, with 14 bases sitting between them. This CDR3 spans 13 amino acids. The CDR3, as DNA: TGTGCCGCCCAGCGGGCGGAGAACACTGAAGCTTTCTTT. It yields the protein CAAQRAENTEAFF.

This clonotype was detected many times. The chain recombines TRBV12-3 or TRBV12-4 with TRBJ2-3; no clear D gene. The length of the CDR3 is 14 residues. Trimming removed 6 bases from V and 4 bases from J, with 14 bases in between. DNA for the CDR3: TGTGCCAGCAGAAATCGACTGCTGCCAGATACGCAGTATTTT. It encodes CASRNRLLPDTQYF.

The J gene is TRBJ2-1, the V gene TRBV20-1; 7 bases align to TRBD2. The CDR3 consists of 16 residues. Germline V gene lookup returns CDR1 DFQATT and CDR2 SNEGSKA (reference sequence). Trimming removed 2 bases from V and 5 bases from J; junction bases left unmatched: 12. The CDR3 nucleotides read TGCAGTGCTAGATCCCGGCGGGGGTTTACCCACAATGAGCAGTTCTTC. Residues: CSARSRRGFTHNEQFF.

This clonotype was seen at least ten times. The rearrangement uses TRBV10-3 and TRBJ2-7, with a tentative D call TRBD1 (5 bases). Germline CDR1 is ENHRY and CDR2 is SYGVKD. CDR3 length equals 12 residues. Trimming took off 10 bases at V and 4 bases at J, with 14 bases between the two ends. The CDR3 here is CATAAGNYEQYF. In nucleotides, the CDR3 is TGTGCCACGGCGGCAGGGAATTACGAGCAGTACTTC.

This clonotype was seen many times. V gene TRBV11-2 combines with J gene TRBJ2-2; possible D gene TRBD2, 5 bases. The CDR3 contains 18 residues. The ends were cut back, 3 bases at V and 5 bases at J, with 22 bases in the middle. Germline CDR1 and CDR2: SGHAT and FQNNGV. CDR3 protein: CASSFWLFGGRGTGELFF. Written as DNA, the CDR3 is TGTGCCAGCAGCTTTTGGCTTTTTGGCGGCCGAGGGACCGGGGAGCTGTTTTTT.

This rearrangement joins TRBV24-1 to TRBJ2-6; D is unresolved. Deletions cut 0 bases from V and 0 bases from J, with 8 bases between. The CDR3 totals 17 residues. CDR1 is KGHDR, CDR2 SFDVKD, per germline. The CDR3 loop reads CATSDLHGYSGANVLTF. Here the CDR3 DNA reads TGTGCCACCAGTGATTTGCATGGATACTCTGGGGCCAACGTCCTGACTTTC.

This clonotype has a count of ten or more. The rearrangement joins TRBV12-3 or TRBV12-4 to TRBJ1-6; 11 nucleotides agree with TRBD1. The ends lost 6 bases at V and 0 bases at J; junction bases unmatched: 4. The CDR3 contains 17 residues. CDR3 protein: CASSGTGGNSYNSPLHF. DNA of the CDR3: TGTGCCAGCAGCGGGACAGGGGGAAACTCCTATAATTCACCCCTCCACTTT.

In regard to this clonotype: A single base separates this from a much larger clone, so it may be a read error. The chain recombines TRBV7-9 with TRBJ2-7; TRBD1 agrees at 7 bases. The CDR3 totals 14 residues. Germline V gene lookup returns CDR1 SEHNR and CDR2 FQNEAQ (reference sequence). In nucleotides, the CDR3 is TGTGCCAGCAGCCTAGTACAGGGGACATACGAGCACTACTTC. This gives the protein CASSLVQGTYEHYF.

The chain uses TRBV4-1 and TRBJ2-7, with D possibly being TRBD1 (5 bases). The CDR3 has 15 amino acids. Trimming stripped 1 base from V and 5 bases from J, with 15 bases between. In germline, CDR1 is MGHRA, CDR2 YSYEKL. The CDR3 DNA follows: TGCGCCAGCAGCCAAGGCCGGACATCGCTAAACGAGCAGTACTTC. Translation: CASSQGRTSLNEQYF.

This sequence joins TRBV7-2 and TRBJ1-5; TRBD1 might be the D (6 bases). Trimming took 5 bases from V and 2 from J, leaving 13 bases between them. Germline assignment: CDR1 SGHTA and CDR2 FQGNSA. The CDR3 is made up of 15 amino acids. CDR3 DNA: TGTGCCAGCAGCCAGACAGGAGGGGGCAATCAGCCCCAGCATTTT. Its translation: CASSQTGGGNQPQHF.

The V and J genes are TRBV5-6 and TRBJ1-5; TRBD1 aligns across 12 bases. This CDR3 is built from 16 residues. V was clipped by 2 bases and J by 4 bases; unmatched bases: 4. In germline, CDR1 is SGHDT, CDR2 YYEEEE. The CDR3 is CASSFGTGGPNQPQHF. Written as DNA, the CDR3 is TGTGCCAGCAGCTTCGGGACAGGGGGCCCAAATCAGCCCCAGCATTTT.

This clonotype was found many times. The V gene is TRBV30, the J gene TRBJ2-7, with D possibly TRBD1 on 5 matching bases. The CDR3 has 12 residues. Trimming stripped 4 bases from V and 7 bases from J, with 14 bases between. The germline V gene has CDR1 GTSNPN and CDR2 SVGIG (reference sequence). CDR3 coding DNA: TGTGCCTGGACCAGTAAACAGGCAGAGCAGTACTTC. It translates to CAWTSKQAEQYF.

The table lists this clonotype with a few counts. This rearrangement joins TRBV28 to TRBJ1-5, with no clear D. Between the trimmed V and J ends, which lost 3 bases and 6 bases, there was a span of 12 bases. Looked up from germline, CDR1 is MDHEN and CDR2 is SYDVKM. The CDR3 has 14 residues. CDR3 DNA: TGTGCCAGCAGTTTGGAGAGACTGTTTCAGCCCCAGCATTTT. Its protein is CASSLERLFQPQHF.

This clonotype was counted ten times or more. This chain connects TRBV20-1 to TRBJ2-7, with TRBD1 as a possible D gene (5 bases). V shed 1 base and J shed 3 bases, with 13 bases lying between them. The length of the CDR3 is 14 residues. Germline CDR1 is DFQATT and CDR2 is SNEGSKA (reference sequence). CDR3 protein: CSARARRVGYEQYF. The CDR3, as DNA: TGCAGTGCTAGAGCCCGCAGGGTAGGCTACGAGCAGTACTTC.

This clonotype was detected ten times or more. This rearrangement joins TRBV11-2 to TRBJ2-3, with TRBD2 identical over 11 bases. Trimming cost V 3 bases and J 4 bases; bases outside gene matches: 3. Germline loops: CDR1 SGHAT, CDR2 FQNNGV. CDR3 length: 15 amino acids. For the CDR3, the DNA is TGTGCCAGCAGCTTCCTAGCGGGAGGTTCAGATACGCAGTATTTT. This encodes CASSFLAGGSDTQYF. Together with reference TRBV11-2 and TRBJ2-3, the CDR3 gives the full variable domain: EAGVAQSPRYKIIEKRQSVAFWCNPISGHATLYWYQQILGQGPKLLIQFQNNGVVDDSQLPKDRFSAERLKGVDSTLKIQPAKLEDSAVYLCASSFLAGGSDTQYFGPGTRLTVL.

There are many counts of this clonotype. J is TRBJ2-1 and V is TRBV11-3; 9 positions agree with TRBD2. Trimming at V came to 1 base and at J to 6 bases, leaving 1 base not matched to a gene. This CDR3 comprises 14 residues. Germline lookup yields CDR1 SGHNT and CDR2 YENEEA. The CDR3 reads CASSLGGRANEQFF. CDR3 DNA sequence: TGTGCCAGCAGCTTAGGCGGGAGGGCCAATGAGCAGTTCTTC.

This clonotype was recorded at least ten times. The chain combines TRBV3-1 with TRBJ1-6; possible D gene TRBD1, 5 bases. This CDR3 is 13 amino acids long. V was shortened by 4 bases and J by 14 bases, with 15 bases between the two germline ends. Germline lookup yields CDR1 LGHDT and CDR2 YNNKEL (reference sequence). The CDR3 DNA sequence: TGTGCCAGCAGCCCGGGGACCTCGATGTCCCTCCACTTT. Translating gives CASSPGTSMSLHF.

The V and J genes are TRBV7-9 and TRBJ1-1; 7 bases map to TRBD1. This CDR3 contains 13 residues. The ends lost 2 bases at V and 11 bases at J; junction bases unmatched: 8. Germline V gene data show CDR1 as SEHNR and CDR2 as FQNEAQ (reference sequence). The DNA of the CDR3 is TGTGCCAGCAGCTTATCCCTGACAGGGCTGGCTTTCTTT. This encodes CASSLSLTGLAFF.